This T cell receptor beta chain was identified during a study of blood T cell repertoires in COVID-19. Background on the study: Acute-phase and convalescent COVID-19 samples originated in the United States, Italy and Spain. T cells, B-cell-depleted T cells, or PBMCs provided the cDNA or gDNA that served as material.

CDR1 and CDR2 from the germline V gene are MRHNA and SNTAGT. V was pared by 6 bases and J by 1 base, with 6 bases of the junction left unmatched. The CDR3 spans 15 residues. In the original processing: Amplification of reference gene primers provided the estimated nucleated cell counts. Sequencing used immunoSEQ multiplex PCR; TCRdb keeps in-frame clones, though not all of them. That table supplies the V and J calls and clone size; D and trimming were determined from the DNA. The sample consists of 250,000 to 350,000 clones, 70% to 90% of them appearing once. Specimen: peripheral blood. The receptor was derived from a woman in her forties or fifties who had recovered from COVID-19. The gene calls are TRBV6-4 and TRBJ2-5; 9 bases are a match to TRBD1. The CDR3 spells CASSPGQGSQETQYF. The CDR3 DNA sequence: TGTGCCAGCAGCCCCGGACAGGGGAGCCAAGAGACCCAGTACTTC.